Listed below are T cell receptor beta chains from one sample, sequenced in a study of cytomegalovirus exposure and HLA in healthy donors. The protocol was immunoSEQ multiplex PCR, while the TCRdb copy is restricted to in-frame clones and leaves out a portion. The sample records about 240,000 clones, 82% being singletons. Sequenced material: PBMCs. The receptors come from a woman aged 40-49 years in good health and CMV-seropositive. Each CDR3 is given with its conserved first and last residue. A D gene is named only where the DNA matches it firmly.

>TRBJ1-1|TRBV6-1|NA
CASSLGGGTEAFF
>TRBJ1-6|TRBV19|NA
CASGQAGVGSPLHF
>TRBJ1-1|TRBV7-3|NA
CASSLDPNTEAFF
>TRBJ2-5|TRBV4-1|TRBD2
CASSQGASGGALETQYF
>TRBJ1-1|TRBV20-1|NA
CRVFRNTEAFF
>TRBJ2-2|TRBV10-1|TRBD2
CASSAASGNTGELFF
>TRBJ1-6|TRBV5-6|NA
CASSLDGGGPYNSPLHF
>TRBJ2-7|TRBV2|NA
CASQLYRAPHEQYF
>TRBJ2-5|TRBV10-3|NA
CAISGTQNQETQYF
>TRBJ2-3|TRBV30|NA
CAWGALSTDTQYF
>TRBJ2-7|TRBV7-8|NA
CASSLTGGAPQYF
>TRBJ2-7|TRBV11-2|TRBD2
CASSPSSGGYEQYF
>TRBJ1-2|TRBV18|NA
CASSPPGGGYGYTF
>TRBJ1-2|TRBV29-1|TRBD1
CSVPHLQGVDGYTF
>TRBJ1-1|TRBV7-3|NA
CASSRGVGNTEAFF
>TRBJ1-1|TRBV5-1|TRBD1
CASSFMTGGNTEAFF
>TRBJ2-1|TRBV11-3|NA
CASSRSNEQFF
>TRBJ2-1|TRBV6-6|TRBD1
CASSPYRGAYNEQFF
>TRBJ2-1|TRBV7-2|TRBD2
CASQQDGGRVNEQFF
>TRBJ1-2|TRBV28|NA
CASIPKTRYGYTF
>TRBJ2-2|TRBV11-3|TRBD2
CASSQSRTSGTNGELFF
>TRBJ2-3|TRBV10-3|TRBD1
CAISVRRGRQADTQYF
>TRBJ1-2|TRBV7-9|TRBD1
CASSPGQGAQGYTF
>TRBJ2-1|TRBV5-1|TRBD2
CASSPASGGYNEQFF
>TRBJ1-5|TRBV6-4|NA
CASSDFPNQPQHF
>TRBJ1-2|TRBV7-8|NA
CASSREGSYRGYTF
>TRBJ1-2|TRBV27|NA
CASSTAPGSYGYTF
>TRBJ2-1|TRBV6-6|TRBD2
CASTGGAGGEQFF
>TRBJ1-2|TRBV7-2|NA
CASSLDRLPGYTF
>TRBJ1-1|TRBV27|TRBD1
CASSAQTGGGEAFF
>TRBJ1-2|TRBV7-2|NA
CASSVAGVTNYGYTF
>TRBJ1-2|TRBV6-5|TRBD1
CASTGQEHYGYTF
>TRBJ2-7|TRBV20-1|NA
CSAIQGNEQYF
>TRBJ1-1|TRBV7-9|TRBD1
CSSSFYRGAFF
>TRBJ1-2|TRBV6-6|TRBD1
CASSSPGQNYGYTF
>TRBJ2-7|TRBV9|NA
CASSPPDSSYEQYF
>TRBJ1-1|TRBV30|NA
CAWTPYRNTEAFF
>TRBJ1-1|TRBV7-9|TRBD1
CASSLGGTGTNTEAFF
>TRBJ1-1|TRBV27|TRBD1
CASSLWDSTEAFF
>TRBJ2-1|TRBV7-9|TRBD1
CSSSIYLLGQGVYEQFF
>TRBJ2-3|TRBV2|TRBD2
CASSGGTSPTDTQYF
>TRBJ1-3|TRBV19|NA
CASGPPIAGALTGNTIYF
>TRBJ2-5|TRBV11-2|TRBD1
CASSLGDRDQETQYF
>TRBJ2-7|TRBV7-2|TRBD1
CASSYSGTGTPYEQYF
>TRBJ2-3|TRBV7-2|NA
CASSLAAGGTDTQYF
>TRBJ2-1|TRBV10-3|NA
CAIRASGGNEQFF